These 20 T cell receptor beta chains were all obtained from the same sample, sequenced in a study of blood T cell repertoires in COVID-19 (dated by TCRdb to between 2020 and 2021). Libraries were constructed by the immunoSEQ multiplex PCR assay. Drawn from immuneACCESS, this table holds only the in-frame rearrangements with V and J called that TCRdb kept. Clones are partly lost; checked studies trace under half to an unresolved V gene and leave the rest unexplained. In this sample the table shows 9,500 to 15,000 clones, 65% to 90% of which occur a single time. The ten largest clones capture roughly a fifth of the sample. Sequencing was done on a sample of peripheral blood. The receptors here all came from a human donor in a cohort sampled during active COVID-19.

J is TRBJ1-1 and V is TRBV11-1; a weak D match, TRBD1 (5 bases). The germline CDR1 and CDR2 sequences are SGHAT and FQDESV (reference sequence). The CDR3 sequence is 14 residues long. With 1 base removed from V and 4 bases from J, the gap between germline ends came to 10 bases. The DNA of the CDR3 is TGTGCCAGCAGCTTAGGTAGGGGCGGCACTGAAGCTTTCTTT. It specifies CASSLGRGGTEAFF.

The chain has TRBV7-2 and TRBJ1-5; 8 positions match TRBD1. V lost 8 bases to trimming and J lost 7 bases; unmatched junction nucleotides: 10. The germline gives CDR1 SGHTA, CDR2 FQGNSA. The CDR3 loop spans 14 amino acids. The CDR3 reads CASGRTGKEQPQHF. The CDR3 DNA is TGTGCCAGCGGGAGGACAGGGAAAGAGCAGCCCCAGCATTTT.

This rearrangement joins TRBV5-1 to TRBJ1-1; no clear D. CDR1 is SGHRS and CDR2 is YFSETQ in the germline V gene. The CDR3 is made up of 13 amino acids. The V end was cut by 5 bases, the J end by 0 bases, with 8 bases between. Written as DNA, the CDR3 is TGCGCCAGCAGAGACTATTTGAACACTGAAGCTTTCTTT. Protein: CASRDYLNTEAFF.

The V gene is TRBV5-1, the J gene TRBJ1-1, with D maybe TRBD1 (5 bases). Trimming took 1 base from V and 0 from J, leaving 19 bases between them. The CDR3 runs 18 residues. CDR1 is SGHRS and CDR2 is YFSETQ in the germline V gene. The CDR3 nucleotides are TGCGCCAGCAGCTTGAGACGCCGGGGGGTTACCTTGAACACTGAAGCTTTCTTT. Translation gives CASSLRRRGVTLNTEAFF.

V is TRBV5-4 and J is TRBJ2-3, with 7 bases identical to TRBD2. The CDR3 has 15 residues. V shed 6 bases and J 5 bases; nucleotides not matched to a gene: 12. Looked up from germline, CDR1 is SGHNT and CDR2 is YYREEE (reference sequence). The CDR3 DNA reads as TGTGCCAGCACCGGAAAGAGCGGGGCGGGAGATACGCAGTATTTT. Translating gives CASTGKSGAGDTQYF. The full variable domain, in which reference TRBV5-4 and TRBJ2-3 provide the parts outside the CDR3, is ETGVTQSPTHLIKTRGQQVTLRCSSQSGHNTVSWYQQALGQGPQFIFQYYREEENGRGNFPPRFSGLQFPNYSSELNVNALELDDSALYLCASTGKSGAGDTQYFGPGTRLTVL.

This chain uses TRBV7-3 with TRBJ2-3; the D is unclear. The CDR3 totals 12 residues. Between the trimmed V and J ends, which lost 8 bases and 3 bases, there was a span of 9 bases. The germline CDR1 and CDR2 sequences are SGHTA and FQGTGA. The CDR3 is CASGLGTDTQYF. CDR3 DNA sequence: TGTGCCAGCGGGCTTGGGACAGATACGCAGTATTTT.

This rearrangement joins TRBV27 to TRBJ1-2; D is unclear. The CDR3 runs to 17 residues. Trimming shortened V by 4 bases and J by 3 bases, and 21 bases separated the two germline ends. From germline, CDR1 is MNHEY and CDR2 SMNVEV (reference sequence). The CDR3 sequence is CASSSLTPPQFYYGYTF. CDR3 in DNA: TGTGCCAGCAGTTCCCTTACCCCCCCACAATTCTACTATGGCTACACCTTC.

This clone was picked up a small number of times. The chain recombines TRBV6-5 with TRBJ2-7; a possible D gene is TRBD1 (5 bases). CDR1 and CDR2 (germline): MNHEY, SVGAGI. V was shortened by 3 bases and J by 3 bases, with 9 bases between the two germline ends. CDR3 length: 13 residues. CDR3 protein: CASSYRQGYEQYF. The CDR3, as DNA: TGTGCCAGCAGTTATCGGCAGGGCTACGAGCAGTACTTC.

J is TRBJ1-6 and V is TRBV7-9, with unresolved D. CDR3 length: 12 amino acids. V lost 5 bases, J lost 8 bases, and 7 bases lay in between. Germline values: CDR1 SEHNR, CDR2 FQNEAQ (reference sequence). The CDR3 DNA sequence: TGTGCCAGCAGCCCTAACGATTCACCCCTCCACTTT. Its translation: CASSPNDSPLHF. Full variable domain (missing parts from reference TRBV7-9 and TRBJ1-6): DTGVSQNPRHKITKRGQNVTFRCDPISEHNRLYWYRQTLGQGPEFLTYFQNEAQLEKSRLLSDRFSAERPKGSFSTLEIQRTEQGDSAMYLCASSPNDSPLHFGNGTRLTVT.

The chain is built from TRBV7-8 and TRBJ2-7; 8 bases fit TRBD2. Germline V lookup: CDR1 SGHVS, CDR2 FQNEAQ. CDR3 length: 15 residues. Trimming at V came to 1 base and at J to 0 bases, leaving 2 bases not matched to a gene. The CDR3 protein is CASSLVAGGSYEQYF. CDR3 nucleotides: TGTGCCAGCAGCTTAGTGGCGGGGGGCTCCTACGAGCAGTACTTC.

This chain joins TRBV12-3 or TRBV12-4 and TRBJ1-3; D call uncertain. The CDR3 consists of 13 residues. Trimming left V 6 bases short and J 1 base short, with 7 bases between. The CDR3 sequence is CASSPVSGNTIYF. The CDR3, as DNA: TGTGCCAGCAGCCCCGTATCTGGAAACACCATATATTTT.

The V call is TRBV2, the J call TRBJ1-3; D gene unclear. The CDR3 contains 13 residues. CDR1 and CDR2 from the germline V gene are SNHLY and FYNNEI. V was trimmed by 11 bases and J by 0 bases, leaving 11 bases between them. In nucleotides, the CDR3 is TGTGCCGGGAGGCGAAACTCTGGAAACACCATATATTTT. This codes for CAGRRNSGNTIYF.

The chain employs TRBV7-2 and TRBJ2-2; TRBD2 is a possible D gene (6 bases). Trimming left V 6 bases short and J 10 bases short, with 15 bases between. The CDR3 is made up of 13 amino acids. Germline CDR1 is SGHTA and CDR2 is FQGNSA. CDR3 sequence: CASRELARVELFF. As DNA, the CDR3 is TGTGCCAGCAGGGAACTAGCTCGGGTGGAGCTGTTTTTT. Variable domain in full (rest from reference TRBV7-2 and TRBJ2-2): GAGVSQSPSNKVTEKGKDVELRCDPISGHTALYWYRQSLGQGLEFLIYFQGNSAPDKSGLPSDRFSAERTGGSVSTLTIQRTQQEDSAVYLCASRELARVELFFGEGSRLTVL.

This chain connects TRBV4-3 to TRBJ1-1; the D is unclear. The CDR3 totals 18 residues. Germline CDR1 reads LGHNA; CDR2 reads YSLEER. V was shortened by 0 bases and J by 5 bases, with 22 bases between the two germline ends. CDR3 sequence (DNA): TGCGCCAGCAGCCAAGATTCTCCTAGGTTTTCCGCGGGGACTGAAGCTTTCTTT. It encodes CASSQDSPRFSAGTEAFF.

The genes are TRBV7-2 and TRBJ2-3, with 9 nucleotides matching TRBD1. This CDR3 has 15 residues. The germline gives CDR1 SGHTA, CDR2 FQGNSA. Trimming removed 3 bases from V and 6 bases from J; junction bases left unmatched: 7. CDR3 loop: CASSFGTGTGDTQYF. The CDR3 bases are TGTGCCAGCAGCTTCGGGACAGGGACAGGGGATACGCAGTATTTT.

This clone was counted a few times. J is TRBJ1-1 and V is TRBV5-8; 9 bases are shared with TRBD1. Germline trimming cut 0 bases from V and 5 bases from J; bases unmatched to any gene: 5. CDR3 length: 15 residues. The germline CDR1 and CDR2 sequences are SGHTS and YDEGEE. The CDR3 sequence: CASSLGTGAGTEAFF. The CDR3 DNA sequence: TGTGCCAGCAGCTTGGGGACAGGGGCAGGAACTGAAGCTTTCTTT.

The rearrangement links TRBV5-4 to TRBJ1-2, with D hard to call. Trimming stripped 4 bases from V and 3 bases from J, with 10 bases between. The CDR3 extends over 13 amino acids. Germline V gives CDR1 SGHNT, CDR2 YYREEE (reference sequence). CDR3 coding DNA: TGTGCCAGCAGCGCTGACTACTACTATGGCTACACCTTC. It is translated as CASSADYYYGYTF.

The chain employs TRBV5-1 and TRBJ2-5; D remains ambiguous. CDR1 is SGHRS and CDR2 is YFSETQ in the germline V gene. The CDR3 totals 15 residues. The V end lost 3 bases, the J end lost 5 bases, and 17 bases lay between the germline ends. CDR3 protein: CASSSSGWPRETQYF. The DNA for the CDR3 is TGCGCCAGCAGCTCGTCCGGGTGGCCACGGGAGACCCAGTACTTC.

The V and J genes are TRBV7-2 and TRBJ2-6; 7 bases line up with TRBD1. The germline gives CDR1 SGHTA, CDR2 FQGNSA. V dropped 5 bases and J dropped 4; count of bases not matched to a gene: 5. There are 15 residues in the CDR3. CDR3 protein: CASSADRAGANVLTF. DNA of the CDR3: TGTGCCAGCAGCGCCGACAGGGCCGGGGCCAACGTCCTGACTTTC.

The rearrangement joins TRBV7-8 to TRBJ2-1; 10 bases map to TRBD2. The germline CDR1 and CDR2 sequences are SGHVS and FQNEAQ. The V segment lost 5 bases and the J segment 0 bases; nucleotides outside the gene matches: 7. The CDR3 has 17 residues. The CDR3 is CASSPTSGYPSYNEQFF. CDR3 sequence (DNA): TGTGCCAGCAGCCCGACTAGCGGGTACCCCTCCTACAATGAGCAGTTCTTC.